Detailed here is one T cell receptor beta chain. This receptor's antigen is unknown. No base quality information exists; no much larger clone differs at one position. The data stem from a study of response to subunit inactivated influenza vaccine (dated by TCRdb to 2017 to 2018). For the study in its entirety: Deep quantitative T cell receptor repertoire profiling was used in the study to track responses to a trivalent subunit inactivated influenza vaccine.

Overall study results and their limits: It was suggested by the authors that each seasonal influenza vaccination may recruit only a limited number of new T cells.

The library was obtained by RT-PCR. Sequencing was carried out with an Illumina HiSeq 2500. In TCRdb, the public reads were trimmed at Q25 with fastp and aligned with MiXCR, with productive beta chains retained. Entries are consolidated by CDR3 protein sequence, retaining the most common genes and DNA. Here the sample has about 540,000 distinct CDR3 sequences; 20% to 25% occur a single time. The top ten constitute 2.8% of the sample. Taken from cysteine to phenylalanine, the CDR3 has 17 residues. The entry retains the CDR3 DNA only, 51 bases that are in frame from base 1. The germline V and J ends show losses of 7 bases and 7 bases respectively, and no gene match explains 17 bases of the junction. The germline V gene provides CDR1 SNHLY and CDR2 FYNNEI. This same sample was also taken into another study, of T cells expressing NK-cell markers. As the second study states: 5'RACE template switching, by which a universal primer site and unique molecular identifiers were added, was used to make TCR beta cDNA libraries. In sorted CD3+CD56+NKG2C+, CD3+CD56+NKG2C- and CD3+CD56-NKG2C+ T-cell subsets from eight donors, TCR beta-chain repertoires were profiled. Of the eight sequenced donors, seven were found to be HCMV-seropositive and one was found to be HCMV-seronegative. In several experiments an anti-gammadeltaTCR antibody was added to restrict sorting to alphabetaTCR-expressing T cells. For six donors, the dominant CD3+CD56+NKG2C+ clonotypes were among the top 10 CD8+ clonotypes and accounted for about 1.0-7.5% of CD8+ T cells. Those dominant clonotypes were again the most abundant among CD3+CD56-NKG2C+ cells in a few donors, at roughly 25-65%. Whether the expanded NKG2C-expressing T cell clones were specific for HCMV antigens was left unclear. Randomly selected healthy volunteers, three men and five women, were used as the eight sequenced donors. A commercial ELISA kit detecting HCMV-specific IgG in serum was used to determine HCMV serostatus. Ficoll density gradient centrifugation was used to isolate peripheral blood mononuclear cells from blood. Using Miltenyi isolation kits, CD4+ and CD8+ T cells were isolated from PBMC through magnetic immunoseparation. cDNA synthesis was primed from the TCR beta constant segment and was followed by two successive PCR amplification steps. Libraries were sequenced as 2 x 150 bp reads on Illumina HiSeq 2000/2500, MiSeq or NextSeq. MIGEC handled demultiplexing of the reads and grouping by UMI, while MiTCR was used to assemble and quantify clonotypes. To remove erroneous sequences, TCR cDNA sequences were retained only when supported by two or more reads. Downstream repertoire analysis used the tcR package, and clonotypes were matched across fractions by CDR3 nucleotide sequence plus V segment. Antigen specificity was annotated against VDJdb with VDJmatch, allowing one amino acid substitution in CDR3.

Sequences were derived from CD4+ T cells sorted from PBMCs, sampled approximately 13 days after vaccination. The clonotype was recovered from a man aged 50 to 60 who received an inactivated influenza vaccine. Donor details come from another sample of the same person, matched by shared clones. Recombination joined TRBV2 with TRBJ2-1; 9 nucleotides in the junction match TRBD2. The sequenced DNA is TGTGCCAGCAAACCTGAGTGGGGCGGGAGGGCCGTAAATGAGCAGTTCTTC. It is translated as CASKPEWGGRAVNEQFF.